These 14 T cell receptor beta chains originate from one sample sequenced in a study of shared clonotypes between healthy human individuals. The repertoire was sequenced with immunoSEQ multiplex PCR; TCRdb's copy has only in-frame clones and lacks some. The repertoire holds about 580,000 clones, with 95% to 98% as singletons. Selected positively for CCR7 and CD45RO-negative, naive CD8 cells excluded terminally differentiated effector memory CD45RA+ cells. The sequencing input was naive CD8+ T cells sorted from blood. Receptors originate from a man aged 30 to 39 in good health.

The chain uses TRBV6-1 and TRBJ1-1; D possibly corresponds to TRBD1 (6 bases). Between the trimmed V and J ends, which lost 6 bases and 1 base, there was a span of 15 bases. CDR3 length: 15 residues. The germline CDR1 and CDR2 sequences are MNHNS and SASEGT. The CDR3 spells CASSAGGAWNTEAFF. CDR3 in DNA: TGTGCCAGCAGCGCGGGGGGCGCTTGGAACACTGAAGCTTTCTTT.

This chain connects TRBV7-8 to TRBJ1-2, with TRBD1 identical over 9 bases. The V gene's germline CDR1 is SGHVS and CDR2 FQNEAQ. CDR3 length: 13 residues. Trimming removed 3 bases from V and 6 bases from J; junction bases left unmatched: 2. The CDR3 here is CASSLRTGDGYTF. CDR3 DNA: TGTGCCAGCAGCTTGCGGACAGGGGATGGCTACACCTTC. The full variable domain, rest sourced from reference TRBV7-8 and TRBJ1-2, is GAGVSQSPRYKVAKRGQDVALRCDPISGHVSLFWYQQALGQGPEFLTYFQNEAQLDKSGLPSDRFFAERPEGSVSTLKIQRTQQEDSAVYLCASSLRTGDGYTFGSGTRLTVV.

This chain connects TRBV7-8 to TRBJ2-1; D gene uncertain. This CDR3 spans 12 amino acids. Germline V CDR1 and CDR2: SGHVS, FQNEAQ. Trimming stripped 5 bases from V and 10 bases from J, with 12 bases between. The CDR3 nucleotides read TGTGCCAGCAGCCTCCCGGCCAGGGAGCAGTTCTTC. Amino acid sequence: CASSLPAREQFF.

The rearrangement uses TRBV7-2 and TRBJ1-3; unclear D gene. The CDR3 has 15 amino acids. In germline, CDR1 is SGHTA, CDR2 FQGNSA. Trimming pared 5 bases from V and 0 bases from J, leaving 11 bases between. CDR3 loop: CASSDVSFSGNTIYF. The DNA for the CDR3 is TGTGCCAGCAGCGACGTGTCGTTCTCTGGAAACACCATATATTTT.

The chain combines TRBV28 with TRBJ2-1; possibly TRBD1 or TRBD2 for D (5 bases each). The V end was cut by 5 bases, the J end by 2 bases, with 13 bases between. In germline, CDR1 is MDHEN, CDR2 SYDVKM. The CDR3 extends over 15 amino acids. CDR3 sequence reads: CASSEGTATYNEQFF. CDR3 DNA: TGTGCCAGCAGTGAGGGGACGGCTACCTACAATGAGCAGTTCTTC. The full variable domain, completed using reference TRBV28 and TRBJ2-1, is DVKVTQSSRYLVKRTGEKVFLECVQDMDHENMFWYRQDPGLGLRLIYFSYDVKMKEKGDIPEGYSVSREKKERFSLILESASTNQTSMYLCASSEGTATYNEQFFGPGTRLTVL.

The CDR3 DNA reads as TGTGCCAGCAGCTTAGGGGCCGGCTGGGAAAAACTGTTTTTT. This translates into CASSLGAGWEKLFF. This rearrangement joins TRBV11-2 to TRBJ1-4, with D unresolved. The germline gives CDR1 SGHAT, CDR2 FQNNGV. This CDR3 has 14 amino acids. Trimming left V 1 base short and J 8 bases short, with 11 bases between.

This chain joins TRBV27 and TRBJ2-7, with D possibly TRBD2 on 5 matching bases. The CDR3 has 16 residues. Germline V gene sequence: CDR1 MNHEY, CDR2 SMNVEV (reference sequence). V was cut by 0 bases and J by 4 bases, with 16 bases left in between. The CDR3, as DNA: TGTGCCAGCAGTTTATCGGGAACTAGTTTGCTTTACGAGCAGTACTTC. It translates to CASSLSGTSLLYEQYF.

The J gene is TRBJ2-7, the V gene TRBV5-4, with TRBD2 identical over 7 bases. The V segment lost 3 bases and the J segment 3 bases; nucleotides outside the gene matches: 9. CDR1 SGHNT and CDR2 YYREEE come from the germline V gene (reference sequence). The CDR3 is made up of 15 amino acids. CDR3 loop: CASSSVGGRVYEQYF. Here the CDR3 DNA reads TGTGCCAGCAGCTCGGTAGGCGGGAGAGTCTACGAGCAGTACTTC.

The gene calls are TRBV14 and TRBJ2-3; possible D gene TRBD2, 5 bases. Germline V gene lookup returns CDR1 SGHDN and CDR2 FVKESK. The V end was cut by 3 bases, the J end by 0 bases, with 16 bases between. The CDR3 is 17 residues long. The CDR3 here is CASSQNGVVYSTDTQYF. CDR3 DNA: TGTGCCAGCAGCCAGAACGGGGTTGTTTACAGCACAGATACGCAGTATTTT.

The chain combines TRBV5-6 with TRBJ1-2; D not certain. The CDR3 length is 14 residues. The V end was cut by 2 bases, the J end by 7 bases, with 15 bases between. The germline V gene encodes CDR1 SGHDT and CDR2 YYEEEE. This chain's CDR3 is CASSFGLQRLGYTF. CDR3 in DNA: TGTGCCAGCAGCTTCGGCCTACAGCGGCTTGGCTACACCTTC. Full variable domain (outside the CDR3, taken from reference TRBV5-6 and TRBJ1-2): DAGVTQSPTHLIKTRGQQVTLRCSPKSGHDTVSWYQQALGQGPQFIFQYYEEEERQRGNFPDRFSGHQFPNYSSELNVNALLLGDSALYLCASSFGLQRLGYTFGSGTRLTVV.

V is TRBV14 and J is TRBJ2-5; 7 bases are shared with TRBD1. The junction had 10 bases not matched to a gene; V was cut back by 1 base and J by 5 bases. CDR3 size: 16 residues. Per germline, CDR1 SGHDN and CDR2 FVKESK. CDR3 sequence reads: CASSQGKGAKIETQYF. The CDR3 DNA is TGTGCCAGCAGCCAAGGGAAGGGGGCGAAGATCGAGACCCAGTACTTC. Full variable domain (rest looked up from reference TRBV14 and TRBJ2-5): EAGVTQFPSHSVIEKGQTVTLRCDPISGHDNLYWYRRVMGKEIKFLLHFVKESKQDESGMPNNRFLAERTGGTYSTLKVQPAELEDSGVYFCASSQGKGAKIETQYFGPGTRLLVL.

The chain uses TRBV27 and TRBJ2-7, with D perhaps TRBD1 or TRBD2 (6 bases each). The CDR3 extends over 15 amino acids. Germline V gene lookup returns CDR1 MNHEY and CDR2 SMNVEV (reference sequence). The V gene lost 6 bases and the J gene lost 3 bases, with 18 bases spanning the gap. Written as DNA, the CDR3 is TGTGCCAGCAGCCAACGTGGGGGGCCTAGCTACGAGCAGTACTTC. It yields the protein CASSQRGGPSYEQYF.

J is TRBJ2-7 and V is TRBV4-3; TRBD2 is a possible D gene (5 bases). The CDR3 spans 14 residues. V was trimmed by 0 bases and J by 6 bases, leaving 12 bases between them. CDR1 and CDR2 (germline): LGHNA, YSLEER. Written as DNA, the CDR3 is TGCGCCAGCAGCCAAGATCGGACTGGATTCGAGCAGTACTTC. As protein: CASSQDRTGFEQYF.

J is TRBJ1-4 and V is TRBV6-6; D is possibly TRBD1 (5 bases). CDR3 length: 12 residues. The V and J ends lost 7 bases and 8 bases respectively, with 11 bases between them. Looked up from germline, CDR1 is MNHNY and CDR2 is SVGAGI (reference sequence). The CDR3 here is CASKGAKEKLFF. The CDR3 DNA sequence: TGTGCCAGCAAAGGGGCAAAGGAAAAACTGTTTTTT.